A single sample gave rise to the 23 T cell receptor beta chains below, sequenced in a study of early T cells in non-severe SARS-CoV-2 infection. TCRdb re-called the 5' RACE reads through MiXCR, storing one row per CDR3 protein. The sample carries tens of thousands of distinct CDR3 sequences, roughly an eighth recorded once. The specimen was whole blood. All receptors come from an adult who was a healthcare worker with PCR-confirmed SARS-CoV-2 infection or an uninfected control (not recorded which).

This clonotype came up a few times. V is TRBV9 and J is TRBJ2-7; the D gene is possibly TRBD2 (6 bases). CDR1 is SGDLS, CDR2 YYNGEE, per germline. V lost 5 bases and J lost 0, with 24 bases in between. The CDR3 has 18 residues. This CDR3 reads CASSVTGTLFRSSYEQYF. The CDR3, as DNA: TGTGCCAGCAGTGTAACCGGGACTTTATTCCGTAGCTCCTACGAGCAGTACTTC. The full variable domain, rest sourced from reference TRBV9 and TRBJ2-7, is DSGVTQTPKHLITATGQRVTLRCSPRSGDLSVYWYQQSLDQGLQFLIQYYNGEERAKGNILERFSAQQFPDLHSELNLSSLELGDSALYFCASSVTGTLFRSSYEQYFGPGTRLTVT.

V gene TRBV28 combines with J gene TRBJ1-5; TRBD1 matches at 7 bases. V shed 10 bases and J 2 bases; nucleotides not matched to a gene: 5. This CDR3 is 13 amino acids long. CDR1 and CDR2 from the germline V gene are MDHEN and SYDVKM. This CDR3 reads CAIRGAGNQPQHF. In DNA form, the CDR3 reads TGTGCCATCAGGGGGGCCGGCAATCAGCCCCAGCATTTT.

The chain is built from TRBV28 and TRBJ1-1; D call uncertain. The germline CDR1 and CDR2 sequences are MDHEN and SYDVKM. The CDR3 is 12 residues long. V lost 8 bases and J lost 7, with 14 bases in between. Here the CDR3 reads CASELRGVEAFF. The CDR3 bases are TGTGCCAGCGAGTTACGCGGGGTTGAAGCTTTCTTT.

This clonotype was counted ten times or more. The CDR3: CASSEGGVRNTEAFF. For the CDR3, the DNA is TGTGCCAGCAGTGAAGGAGGGGTGAGGAACACTGAAGCTTTCTTT. The genes are TRBV2 and TRBJ1-1, with D perhaps TRBD1 (5 bases). CDR1 and CDR2 (germline): SNHLY, FYNNEI. The CDR3 covers 15 residues. Trimming removed 1 base from V and 1 base from J, with 10 bases in between.

Many counts were recorded for this clonotype. V gene TRBV5-1 combines with J gene TRBJ1-2; D gene uncertain. The V end lost 2 bases, the J end lost 2 bases, and 16 bases lay between the germline ends. This CDR3 spans 16 amino acids. In germline, CDR1 is SGHRS, CDR2 YFSETQ. The DNA of the CDR3 is TGCGCCAGCAGCTTAGGACCGTCCTTAGGCAACTATGGCTACACCTTC. Amino acid sequence: CASSLGPSLGNYGYTF.

This clonotype was seen more than once but under ten times. The chain employs TRBV20-1 and TRBJ1-2, with a possible D match to TRBD1 (5 bases). Germline CDR1 and CDR2: DFQATT and SNEGSKA (reference sequence). Trimming took off 5 bases at V and 2 bases at J, with 15 bases between the two ends. The CDR3 is 14 residues long. The CDR3 coding sequence is TGCAGTGCTGGGGCGGGGATGTTCAACTATGGCTACACCTTC. This codes for CSAGAGMFNYGYTF.

The V and J genes are TRBV27 and TRBJ2-6, with 7 positions matching TRBD1. Germline CDR1 reads MNHEY; CDR2 reads SMNVEV (reference sequence). The trim removed 0 bases at V and 0 bases at J, leaving 11 bases unmatched. The CDR3 is 20 amino acids. In nucleotides, the CDR3 is TGTGCCAGCAGTTTATCGATACAGGGGCCTATTTTCTCTGGGGCCAACGTCCTGACTTTC. Encoded protein: CASSLSIQGPIFSGANVLTF.

This clonotype was picked up many times. The chain recombines TRBV12-3 or TRBV12-4 with TRBJ2-1, with D possibly being TRBD1 or TRBD2 (5 bases each). V gave up 2 bases and J gave up 9 bases, with 20 bases separating them. CDR3 length equals 16 residues. Here the CDR3 reads CASSLPIPPGRSEQFF. CDR3 nucleotide sequence: TGTGCCAGCAGTTTACCCATTCCACCGGGACGCAGTGAGCAGTTCTTC.

Many counts were recorded for this clonotype. The V gene is TRBV19, the J gene TRBJ2-1, with 16 positions matching TRBD2. The ends lost 7 bases at V and 8 bases at J; junction bases unmatched: 17. This CDR3 is built from 19 residues. Germline V gene data show CDR1 as LNHDA and CDR2 as SQIVND (reference sequence). In DNA form, the CDR3 reads TGTGCCAGTAACATCATGGGACTAGCGGGAGGGCCTATTGGCGATGAGCAGTTCTTC. Translating gives CASNIMGLAGGPIGDEQFF. The whole variable domain, filled in from reference TRBV19 and TRBJ2-1, reads DGGITQSPKYLFRKEGQNVTLSCEQNLNHDAMYWYRQDPGQGLRLIYYSQIVNDFQKGDIAEGYSVSREKKESFPLTVTSAQKNPTAFYLCASNIMGLAGGPIGDEQFFGPGTRLTVL.

This chain links TRBV29-1 with TRBJ2-5; tentative D call: TRBD2 (5 bases). The CDR3 length is 11 residues. V was shortened by 4 bases and J by 4 bases, with 7 bases between the two germline ends. Germline CDR1 SQVTM, CDR2 ANQGSEA. As DNA, the CDR3 is TGCAGCGTTGGGAGCGGAGAGACCCAGTACTTC. This codes for CSVGSGETQYF.

This clonotype occurred a few times. The J gene is TRBJ2-2, the V gene TRBV12-3 or TRBV12-4; unclear D gene. The CDR3 extends over 13 amino acids. The V gene lost 3 bases and the J gene lost 7 bases, with 9 bases spanning the gap. As DNA, the CDR3 is TGTGCCAGCAGTTTTGCTGCCGTCGGGGAGCTGTTTTTT. Amino acids: CASSFAAVGELFF.

This clonotype was seen only a few times. The chain recombines TRBV2 with TRBJ1-5; D uncertain. V lost 5 bases, J lost 0 bases, and 11 bases lay in between. Per the germline V gene, CDR1 is SNHLY and CDR2 is FYNNEI. The CDR3 is made up of 15 amino acids. CDR3: CASSPKGYSNQPQHF. Written as DNA, the CDR3 is TGTGCCAGCAGTCCAAAGGGCTATAGCAATCAGCCCCAGCATTTT.

This clonotype was seen ten or more times. The V and J genes are TRBV10-3 and TRBJ2-5, with unresolved D. CDR1 is ENHRY, CDR2 SYGVKD, per germline. Deletions cut 11 bases from V and 2 bases from J, with 15 bases between. This CDR3 is built from 13 residues. The CDR3 protein is CASKQDGQETQYF. The CDR3 coding sequence is TGTGCCTCAAAGCAGGACGGGCAAGAGACCCAGTACTTC.

This clonotype was seen at least ten times. In nucleotides, the CDR3 is TGTGCCAGCAGTTATTATAGCAATCAGCCCCAGCATTTT. It encodes CASSYYSNQPQHF. The chain links TRBV28 to TRBJ1-5; unclear D gene. CDR3 size: 13 residues. Germline CDR1 and CDR2: MDHEN and SYDVKM. V was trimmed by 4 bases and J by 0 bases, leaving 4 bases between them.

The table lists this clonotype with a few counts. The rearrangement links TRBV6-5 to TRBJ2-3, with TRBD2 identical over 7 bases. The CDR3 consists of 14 residues. Germline CDR1 is MNHEY and CDR2 is SVGAGI. Germline trimming cut 5 bases from V and 4 bases from J; bases unmatched to any gene: 6. The CDR3 loop is CASSTWTRSDTQYF. The DNA of the CDR3 is TGTGCCAGCAGTACCTGGACTAGATCAGATACGCAGTATTTT.

The genes are TRBV24-1 and TRBJ2-1, with 8 bases that match TRBD2. J gave up 7 bases and V 2 bases, and 3 bases lay outside the gene matches. CDR1 KGHDR and CDR2 SFDVKD come from the germline V gene. The CDR3 has 14 amino acids. CDR3 sequence reads: CATSDWLAGNEQFF. DNA of the CDR3: TGTGCCACCAGTGATTGGCTAGCGGGTAATGAGCAGTTCTTC.

This clonotype has just a few counts. This chain connects TRBV11-2 to TRBJ1-2, with no clear D. V was pared by 3 bases and J by 4 bases, with 9 bases between. Germline V lookup: CDR1 SGHAT, CDR2 FQNNGV. CDR3 length equals 13 residues. The DNA for the CDR3 is TGTGCCAGCAGCTTGGGGATTACCTATGGCTACACCTTC. It translates to CASSLGITYGYTF.

This clonotype was counted between two and nine times. The chain recombines TRBV5-1 with TRBJ2-1; maybe TRBD1 (6 bases). This CDR3 has 14 amino acids. V dropped 2 bases and J dropped 4 bases, with 10 bases sitting between them. In germline, CDR1 is SGHRS, CDR2 YFSETQ. The chain's CDR3 is CASSFSTGYNEQFF. The CDR3 DNA reads as TGCGCCAGCAGCTTTTCAACAGGGTACAATGAGCAGTTCTTC. Full variable domain (outside the CDR3, taken from reference TRBV5-1 and TRBJ2-1): KAGVTQTPRYLIKTRGQQVTLSCSPISGHRSVSWYQQTPGQGLQFLFEYFSETQRNKGNFPGRFSGRQFSNSRSEMNVSTLELGDSALYLCASSFSTGYNEQFFGPGTRLTVL.

This clonotype has a handful of counts. This chain links TRBV27 with TRBJ2-1; weak D call: TRBD1 (6 bases). The CDR3 length is 12 residues. Germline CDR1 MNHEY, CDR2 SMNVEV (reference sequence). V gave up 6 bases and J gave up 6 bases, with 9 bases separating them. CDR3 DNA: TGTGCCAGCAGAACAGGGCCCAATGAGCAGTTCTTC. Translated, it gives CASRTGPNEQFF.

This clonotype was seen repeatedly, ten times or more. The chain joins TRBV7-9 to TRBJ2-4; D is possibly TRBD2 (5 bases). The CDR3 has 15 residues. V was clipped by 1 base and J by 3 bases, with 10 bases between them. Germline lookup yields CDR1 SEHNR and CDR2 FQNEAQ (reference sequence). This CDR3 reads CASSLGGISKNIQYF. Written as DNA, the CDR3 is TGTGCCAGCAGCTTAGGAGGGATAAGCAAAAACATTCAGTACTTC.

CDR3 in amino acids: CASSDSRTPSQTYEQYF. CDR3 coding DNA: TGTGCCAGCAGCGATTCAAGAACCCCAAGCCAGACCTACGAGCAGTACTTC. The V and J genes are TRBV5-6 and TRBJ2-7; no definite D call. The CDR3 consists of 17 residues. Germline CDR1 is SGHDT and CDR2 is YYEEEE. Trimming pared 4 bases from V and 2 bases from J, leaving 22 bases between.

V is TRBV29-1 and J is TRBJ2-5, with D possibly being TRBD2 (7 bases). CDR3 length equals 13 residues. Between the trimmed V and J ends, which lost 2 bases and 6 bases, there was a span of 13 bases. Germline V gene sequence: CDR1 SQVTM, CDR2 ANQGSEA. DNA of the CDR3: TGCAGCGTTGAATCGGGGGGCGAGAAGACCCAGTACTTC. It translates to CSVESGGEKTQYF.

This clonotype was found many times. The V gene is TRBV7-3, the J gene TRBJ2-1; TRBD2 might be the D (6 bases). The CDR3 totals 13 residues. Germline V gene sequence: CDR1 SGHTA, CDR2 FQGTGA. Trimming removed 6 bases at V and 6 bases at J, with 12 bases between. The CDR3 loop reads CASRGLEGNEQFF. The CDR3 coding sequence is TGTGCCAGCAGGGGGCTGGAGGGCAATGAGCAGTTCTTC.